This T cell receptor (beta chain) was retrieved from a study of OX40 agonist ivuxolimab in advanced cancers. In the study overall: The patients received agonistic anti-OX40 (CD134) antibody ivuxolimab. Partial responses were achieved by three patients: one hepatocellular carcinoma, two cutaneous melanoma.

This table comes from immunoSEQ multiplex PCR, and its TCRdb copy is limited to in-frame clones, with some not included. The repertoire holds 70,000 or so clones, with more than 85% as singletons. There are 13 residues in the CDR3. Deletions cut 5 bases from V and 0 bases from J, with 8 bases between. The V gene's germline CDR1 is SEHNR and CDR2 FQNEAQ (reference sequence). Worth noting for this clone: Its antigen remains unknown.

Points from the study as a whole: Low normalized T-cell clonal expansion also characterized some of the nonresponders. Which antigen the expanded peripheral T cells recognized is unknown.

This clonotype originated in an adult with an advanced solid tumor such as melanoma, head and neck, liver or kidney cancer. The sequencing used CD4+ or CD8+ T cells sorted from blood, collected in a trial of the OX40 agonist ivuxolimab. This sequence joins TRBV7-9 and TRBJ2-7; D gene ambiguous. CDR3: CASSPESSYEQYF. Written as DNA, the CDR3 is TGTGCCAGCAGCCCCGAGAGCTCCTACGAGCAGTACTTC.